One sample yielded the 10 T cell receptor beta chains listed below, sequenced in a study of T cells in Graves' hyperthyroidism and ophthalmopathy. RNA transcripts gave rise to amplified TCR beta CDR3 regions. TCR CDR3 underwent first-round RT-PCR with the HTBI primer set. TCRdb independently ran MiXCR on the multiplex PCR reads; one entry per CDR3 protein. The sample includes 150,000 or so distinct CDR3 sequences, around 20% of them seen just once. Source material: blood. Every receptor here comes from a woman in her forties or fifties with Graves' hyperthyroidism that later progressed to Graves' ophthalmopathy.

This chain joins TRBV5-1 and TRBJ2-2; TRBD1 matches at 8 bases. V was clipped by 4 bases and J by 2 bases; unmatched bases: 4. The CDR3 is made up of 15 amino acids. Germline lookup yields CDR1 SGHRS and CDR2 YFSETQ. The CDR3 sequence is CASSTQGVNTGELFF. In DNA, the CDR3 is TGCGCCAGCAGCACACAGGGGGTAAACACCGGGGAGCTGTTTTTT.

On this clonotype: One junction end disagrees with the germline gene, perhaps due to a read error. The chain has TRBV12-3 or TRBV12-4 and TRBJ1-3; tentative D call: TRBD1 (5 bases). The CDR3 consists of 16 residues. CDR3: CASGLGHTPSGNTIYF. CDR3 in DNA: TGTGCCAGCGGTTTAGGACACACACCCTCTGGAAACACCATATATTTT.

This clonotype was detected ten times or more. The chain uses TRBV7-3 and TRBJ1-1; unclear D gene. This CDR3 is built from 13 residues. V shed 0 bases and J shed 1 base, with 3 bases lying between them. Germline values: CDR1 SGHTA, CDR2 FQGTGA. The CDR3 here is CASSLTTNTEAFF. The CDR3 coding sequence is TGTGCCAGCAGCTTAACCACGAACACTGAAGCTTTCTTT.

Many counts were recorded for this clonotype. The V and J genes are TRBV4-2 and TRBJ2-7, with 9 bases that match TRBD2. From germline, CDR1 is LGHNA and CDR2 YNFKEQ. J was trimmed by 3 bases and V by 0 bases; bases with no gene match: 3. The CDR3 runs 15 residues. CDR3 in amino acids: CASSQDLAGFYEQYF. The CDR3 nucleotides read TGTGCCAGCAGCCAAGATCTAGCGGGATTCTACGAGCAGTACTTC.

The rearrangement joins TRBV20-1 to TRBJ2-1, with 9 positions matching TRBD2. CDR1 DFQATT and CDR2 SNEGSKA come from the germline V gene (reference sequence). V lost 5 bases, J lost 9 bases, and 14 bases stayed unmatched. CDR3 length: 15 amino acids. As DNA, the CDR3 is TGCAGTGCTCCGCCTCGGAGCGGGGGGAAGGGTGAGCAGTTCTTC. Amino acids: CSAPPRSGGKGEQFF.

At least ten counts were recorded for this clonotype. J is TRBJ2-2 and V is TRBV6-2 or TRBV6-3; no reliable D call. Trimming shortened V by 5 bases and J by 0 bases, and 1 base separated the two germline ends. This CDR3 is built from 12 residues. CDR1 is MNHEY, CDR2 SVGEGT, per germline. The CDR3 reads CASSTNTGELFF. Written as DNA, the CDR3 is TGTGCCAGCAGTACGAACACCGGGGAGCTGTTTTTT.

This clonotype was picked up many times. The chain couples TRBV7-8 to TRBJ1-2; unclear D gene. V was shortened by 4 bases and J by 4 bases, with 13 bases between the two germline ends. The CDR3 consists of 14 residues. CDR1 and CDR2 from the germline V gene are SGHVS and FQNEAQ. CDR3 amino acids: CASSSGSSSYGYTF. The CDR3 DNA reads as TGTGCCAGCAGCTCCGGGAGCAGCTCCTATGGCTACACCTTC. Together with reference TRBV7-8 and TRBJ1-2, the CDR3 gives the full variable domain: GAGVSQSPRYKVAKRGQDVALRCDPISGHVSLFWYQQALGQGPEFLTYFQNEAQLDKSGLPSDRFFAERPEGSVSTLKIQRTQQEDSAVYLCASSSGSSSYGYTFGSGTRLTVV.

CDR3 sequence: CASSLGSSGLTDTQYF. DNA of the CDR3: TGCGCCAGCAGCTTGGGATCTAGCGGACTCACAGATACGCAGTATTTT. This chain uses TRBV5-1 with TRBJ2-3; 7 bases line up with TRBD2. The germline gives CDR1 SGHRS, CDR2 YFSETQ. This CDR3 has 16 amino acids. V lost 0 bases and J lost 2; bases outside the gene matches: 6.

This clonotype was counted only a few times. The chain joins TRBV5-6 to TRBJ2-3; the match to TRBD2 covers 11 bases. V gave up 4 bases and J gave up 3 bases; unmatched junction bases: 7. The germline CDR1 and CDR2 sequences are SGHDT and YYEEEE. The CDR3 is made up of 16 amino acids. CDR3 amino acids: CASSAGGLAVTDTQYF. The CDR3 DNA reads TGTGCCAGCAGCGCAGGGGGACTAGCGGTGACAGATACGCAGTATTTT.

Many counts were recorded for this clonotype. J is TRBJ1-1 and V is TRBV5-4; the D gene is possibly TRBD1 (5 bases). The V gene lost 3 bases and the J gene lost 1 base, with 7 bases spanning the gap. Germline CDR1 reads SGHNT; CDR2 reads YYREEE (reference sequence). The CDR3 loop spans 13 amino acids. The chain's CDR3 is CASSSGRNTEAFF. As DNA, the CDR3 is TGTGCCAGCAGCTCAGGGAGGAACACTGAAGCTTTCTTT. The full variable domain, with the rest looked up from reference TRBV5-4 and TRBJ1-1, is ETGVTQSPTHLIKTRGQQVTLRCSSQSGHNTVSWYQQALGQGPQFIFQYYREEENGRGNFPPRFSGLQFPNYSSELNVNALELDDSALYLCASSSGRNTEAFFGQGTRLTVV.